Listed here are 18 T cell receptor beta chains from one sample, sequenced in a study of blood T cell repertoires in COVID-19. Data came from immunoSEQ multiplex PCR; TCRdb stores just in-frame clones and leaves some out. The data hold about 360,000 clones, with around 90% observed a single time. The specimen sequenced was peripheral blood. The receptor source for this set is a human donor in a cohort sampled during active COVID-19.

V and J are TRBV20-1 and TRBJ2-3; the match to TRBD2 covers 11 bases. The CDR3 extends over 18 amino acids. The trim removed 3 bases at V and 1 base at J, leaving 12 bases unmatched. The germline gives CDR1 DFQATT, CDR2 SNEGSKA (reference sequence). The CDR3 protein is CSASGTSGPTGGTDTQYF. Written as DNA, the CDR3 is TGCAGTGCTAGTGGGACTAGCGGACCAACGGGGGGCACAGATACGCAGTATTTT.

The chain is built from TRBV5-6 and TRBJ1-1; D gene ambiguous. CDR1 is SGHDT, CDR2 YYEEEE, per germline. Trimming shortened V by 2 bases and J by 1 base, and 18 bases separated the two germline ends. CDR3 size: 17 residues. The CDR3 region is CASSLIMTWRENTEAFF. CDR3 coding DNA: TGTGCCAGCAGCTTAATTATGACGTGGAGGGAGAACACTGAAGCTTTCTTT.

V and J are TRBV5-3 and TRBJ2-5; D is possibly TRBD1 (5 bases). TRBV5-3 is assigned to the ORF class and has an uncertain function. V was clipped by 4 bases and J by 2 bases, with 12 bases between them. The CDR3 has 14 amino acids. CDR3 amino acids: CARSVAGQQETQYF. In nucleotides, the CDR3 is TGTGCCAGAAGCGTGGCCGGACAACAAGAGACCCAGTACTTC.

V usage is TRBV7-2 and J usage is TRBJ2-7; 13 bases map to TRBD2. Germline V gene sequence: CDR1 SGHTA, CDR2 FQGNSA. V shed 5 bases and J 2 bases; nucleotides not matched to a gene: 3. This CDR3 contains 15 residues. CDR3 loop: CASSGGLAGAYEQYF. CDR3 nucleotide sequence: TGTGCCAGCAGCGGAGGACTAGCGGGAGCCTACGAGCAGTACTTC.

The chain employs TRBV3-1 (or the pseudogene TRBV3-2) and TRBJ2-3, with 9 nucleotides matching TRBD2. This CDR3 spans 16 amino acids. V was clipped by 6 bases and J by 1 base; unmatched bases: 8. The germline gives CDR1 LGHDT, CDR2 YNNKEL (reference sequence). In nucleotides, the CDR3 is TGTGCCAGCAGTCCCCGACTAGCGGAGCGCACAGATACGCAGTATTTT. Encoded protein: CASSPRLAERTDTQYF.

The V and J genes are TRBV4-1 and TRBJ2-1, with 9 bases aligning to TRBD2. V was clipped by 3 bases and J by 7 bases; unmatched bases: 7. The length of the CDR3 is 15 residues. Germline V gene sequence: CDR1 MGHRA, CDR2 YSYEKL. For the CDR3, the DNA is TGCGCCAGCAGCCAGCGACTAGCGGAAGGTAATGAGCAGTTCTTC. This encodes CASSQRLAEGNEQFF.

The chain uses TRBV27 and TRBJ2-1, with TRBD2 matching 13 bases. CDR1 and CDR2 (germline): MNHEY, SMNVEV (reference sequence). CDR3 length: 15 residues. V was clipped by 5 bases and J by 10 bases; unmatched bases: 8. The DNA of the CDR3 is TGTGCCAGCAGTACCGGACTAGCGGGGGACTCGGAGCAGTTCTTC. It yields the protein CASSTGLAGDSEQFF.

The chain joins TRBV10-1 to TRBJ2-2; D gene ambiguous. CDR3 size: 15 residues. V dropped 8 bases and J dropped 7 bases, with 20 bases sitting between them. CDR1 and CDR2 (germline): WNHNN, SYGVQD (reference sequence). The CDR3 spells CASGVNSSRSGELFF. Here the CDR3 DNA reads TGCGCCAGCGGCGTGAATTCCTCACGGAGCGGGGAGCTGTTTTTT.

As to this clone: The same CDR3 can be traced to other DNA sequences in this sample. The CDR3 loop reads CAWSVRRGGTGELFF. DNA of the CDR3: TGTGCCTGGAGTGTAAGGCGAGGAGGCACCGGGGAGCTGTTTTTT. The chain has TRBV30 and TRBJ2-2; maybe TRBD2 (5 bases). This CDR3 has 15 amino acids. CDR1 and CDR2 (germline): GTSNPN, SVGIG (reference sequence). The V gene lost 0 bases and the J gene lost 4 bases, with 12 bases spanning the gap.

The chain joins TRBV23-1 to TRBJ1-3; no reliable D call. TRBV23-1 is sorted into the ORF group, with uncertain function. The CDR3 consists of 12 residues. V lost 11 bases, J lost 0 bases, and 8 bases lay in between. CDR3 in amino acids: CARGGSGNTIYF. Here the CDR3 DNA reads TGCGCCCGCGGCGGCTCTGGAAACACCATATATTTT.

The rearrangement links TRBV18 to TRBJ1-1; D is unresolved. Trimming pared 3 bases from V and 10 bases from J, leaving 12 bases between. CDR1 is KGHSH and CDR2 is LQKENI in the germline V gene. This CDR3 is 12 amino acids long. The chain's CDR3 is CASSPSGEVAFF. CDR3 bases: TGTGCCAGCTCACCCTCCGGGGAGGTAGCTTTCTTT.

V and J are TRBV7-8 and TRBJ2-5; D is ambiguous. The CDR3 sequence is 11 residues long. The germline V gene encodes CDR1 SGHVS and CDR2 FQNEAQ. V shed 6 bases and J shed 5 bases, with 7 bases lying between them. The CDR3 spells CASSVLETQYF. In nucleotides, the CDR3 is TGTGCCAGCAGTGTACTGGAGACCCAGTACTTC. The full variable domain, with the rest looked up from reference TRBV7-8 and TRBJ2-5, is GAGVSQSPRYKVAKRGQDVALRCDPISGHVSLFWYQQALGQGPEFLTYFQNEAQLDKSGLPSDRFFAERPEGSVSTLKIQRTQQEDSAVYLCASSVLETQYFGPGTRLLVL.

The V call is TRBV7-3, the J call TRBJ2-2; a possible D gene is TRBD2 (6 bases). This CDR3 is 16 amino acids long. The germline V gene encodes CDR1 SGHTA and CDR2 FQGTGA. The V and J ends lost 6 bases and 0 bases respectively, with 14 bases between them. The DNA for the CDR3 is TGTGCCAGCAGTCGCTACACTAGCACGAACACCGGGGAGCTGTTTTTT. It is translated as CASSRYTSTNTGELFF.

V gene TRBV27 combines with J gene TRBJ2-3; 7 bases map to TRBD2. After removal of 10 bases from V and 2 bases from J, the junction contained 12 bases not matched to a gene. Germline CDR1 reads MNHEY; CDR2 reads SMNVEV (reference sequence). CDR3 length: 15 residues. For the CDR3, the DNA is TGTGCCACCCGGGAGGCCAGTTCCATCACAGATACGCAGTATTTT. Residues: CATREASSITDTQYF.

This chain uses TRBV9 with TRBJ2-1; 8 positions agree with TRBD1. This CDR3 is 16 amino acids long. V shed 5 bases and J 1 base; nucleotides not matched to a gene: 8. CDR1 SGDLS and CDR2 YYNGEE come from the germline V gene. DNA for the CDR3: TGTGCCAGCAGTGCCCTAGGACAGGGTTCCTACAATGAGCAGTTCTTC. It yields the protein CASSALGQGSYNEQFF.

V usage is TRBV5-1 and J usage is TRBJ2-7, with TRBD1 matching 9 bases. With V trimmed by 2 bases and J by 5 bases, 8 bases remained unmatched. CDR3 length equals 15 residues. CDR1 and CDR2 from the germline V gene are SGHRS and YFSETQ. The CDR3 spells CASSLGTGILNEQYF. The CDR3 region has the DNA TGCGCCAGCAGCTTAGGGACAGGGATCCTAAACGAGCAGTACTTC. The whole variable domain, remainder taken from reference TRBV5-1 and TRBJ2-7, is KAGVTQTPRYLIKTRGQQVTLSCSPISGHRSVSWYQQTPGQGLQFLFEYFSETQRNKGNFPGRFSGRQFSNSRSEMNVSTLELGDSALYLCASSLGTGILNEQYFGPGTRLTVT.

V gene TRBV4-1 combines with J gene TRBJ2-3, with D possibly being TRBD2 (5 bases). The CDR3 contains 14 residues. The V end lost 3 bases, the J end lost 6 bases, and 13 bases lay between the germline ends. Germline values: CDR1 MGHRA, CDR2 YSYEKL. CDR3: CASSHDPWTDTQYF. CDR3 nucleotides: TGCGCCAGCAGCCACGACCCGTGGACTGATACGCAGTATTTT.

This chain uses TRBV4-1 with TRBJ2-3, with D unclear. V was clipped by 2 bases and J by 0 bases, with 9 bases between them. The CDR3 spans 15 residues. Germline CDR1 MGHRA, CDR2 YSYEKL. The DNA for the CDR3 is TGCGCCAGCAGCCAACCGGTCAAGAGCACAGATACGCAGTATTTT. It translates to CASSQPVKSTDTQYF.